One T cell receptor beta chain is described in this entry. Antigen: not known. TCRdb's copy holds only in-frame clones and misses some; the assay was immunoSEQ multiplex PCR. The sample gives 8,000 or so clones, roughly 68% of which show up once; 8.2% is in the top ten. This CDR3 spans 15 amino acids. CDR1 is MDHEN, CDR2 SYDVKM, per germline. Trimming took off 2 bases at V and 1 base at J, with 10 bases between the two ends. This entry comes from a study of immune cell composition in non-small cell lung cancer. Broader study findings: Squamous lung tumours showed higher top 10 clone scores and clonality than adenocarcinomas. Clones >0.5% enriched in tumour were rarer in adenocarcinoma (roughly 33%) than squamous (about 80%).

This sequence originates from a human donor with non-small cell lung cancer. The chain is built from TRBV28 and TRBJ2-3; D may be TRBD2 (5 bases). Sequencing was carried out using lung tumor tissue. The CDR3 coding sequence is TGTGCCAGCAGTTTAGGTTTCGGGGGCACAGATACGCAGTATTTT. Its translation: CASSLGFGGTDTQYF. The whole variable domain, filled in from reference TRBV28 and TRBJ2-3, reads DVKVTQSSRYLVKRTGEKVFLECVQDMDHENMFWYRQDPGLGLRLIYFSYDVKMKEKGDIPEGYSVSREKKERFSLILESASTNQTSMYLCASSLGFGGTDTQYFGPGTRLTVL.